One and the same sample provided the 29 T cell receptor beta chains below, sequenced in a study of tumor and adjacent non-tumor tissue in lung cancer. RNA was extracted from bulk tissue without any cell sorting. TCRbeta libraries were built with three rounds of nested PCR, modified from ARM-PCR. TCRdb reprocessed the multiplex PCR reads with MiXCR, giving one entry per CDR3 protein. The repertoire holds 65,000 to 75,000 distinct CDR3 sequences, less than 80% seen once, with 28% in the top ten. The material sequenced was lung tumor tissue. The receptors were sampled from a man between 60 and 75 years old with non-small cell lung cancer.

For this clonotype: At one boundary the junction diverges from the germline segment, which might be a read error. The CDR3 loop reads CVSSEFATNEKPFF. CDR3 nucleotide sequence: TGTGTCAGCAGTGAATTTGCAACTAATGAAAAACCGTTTTTT. The rearrangement joins TRBV6-1 to TRBJ1-4; D gene ambiguous. Germline CDR1 reads MNHNS; CDR2 reads SASEGT. The CDR3 is 14 residues long.

As for this clonotype: Lacking the conserved final phenylalanine or tryptophan, this CDR3 likely reflects a read error. The rearrangement links TRBV28 to TRBJ2-7, with D possibly being TRBD1 or TRBD2 (5 bases each). Germline V gives CDR1 MDHEN, CDR2 SYDVKM. This CDR3 is 16 amino acids long. With 6 bases removed from V and 5 bases from J, the gap between germline ends came to 23 bases. Here the CDR3 reads CASSTTGSGLADEQYL. CDR3 nucleotide sequence: TGTGCCAGCAGCACCACTGGATCGGGGCTCGCAGACGAGCAGTACTTA.

The chain links TRBV20-1 to TRBJ2-1; TRBD2 aligns across 11 bases. Germline V gives CDR1 DFQATT, CDR2 SNEGSKA (reference sequence). Unmatched junction bases numbered 24, after V lost 8 bases and J lost 9 bases. The CDR3 runs 18 residues. Here the CDR3 DNA reads TGCAGTCCTATTTCCCCCTTCGGACTTAGCGGGAGGGCTTTTGAGCAGTTCTTC. Translating it yields CSPISPFGLSGRAFEQFF.

Only one count was recorded for this clonotype. This rearrangement joins TRBV11-1 to TRBJ1-1, with D hard to call. Germline V gene lookup returns CDR1 SGHAT and CDR2 FQDESV (reference sequence). The V and J ends lost 0 bases and 7 bases respectively, with 9 bases between them. CDR3 length equals 13 residues. CDR3 sequence reads: CASSLAPCDEAFF. The CDR3 DNA sequence: TGTGCCAGCAGCTTAGCGCCGTGTGATGAAGCTTTCTTT.

On this clonotype itself: Mismatch with germline at one junction end may stem from a read error. The V and J genes are TRBV11-3 and TRBJ2-1, with 13 positions matching TRBD2. This CDR3 has 16 amino acids. Germline assignment: CDR1 SGHNT and CDR2 YENEEA. The CDR3 is CASSSQGLAGNNEELF. For the CDR3, the DNA is TGTGCCAGCAGCTCCCAGGGACTAGCGGGGAACAATGAGGAGTTATTC.

A word on this clonotype: The conserved closing phenylalanine or tryptophan is absent in this CDR3, likely reflecting a read error. The chain recombines TRBV29-1 with TRBJ2-5, with D uncertain. Per germline, CDR1 SQVTM and CDR2 ANQGSEA. The CDR3 length is 15 residues. The CDR3 DNA follows: TGCAGTGTTGATGGGCAACTAACGAGCCAAGAGACCCAGTACTTA. It translates to CSVDGQLTSQETQYL.

The rearrangement joins TRBV20-1 to TRBJ2-5; D not certain. Germline V gives CDR1 DFQATT, CDR2 SNEGSKA (reference sequence). The CDR3 totals 14 residues. Trimming shortened V by 4 bases and J by 5 bases, and 17 bases separated the two germline ends. This CDR3 is CSANDGGEAETQYF. Written as DNA, the CDR3 is TGCAGTGCTAACGACGGTGGCGAAGCGGAGACCCAGTACTTC.

This clonotype was seen at least ten times. V and J are TRBV29-1 and TRBJ2-3; the D gene is possibly TRBD1 (6 bases). Germline-derived CDR1 and CDR2 are SQVTM and ANQGSEA. Deletions cut 4 bases from V and 0 bases from J, with 11 bases between. This CDR3 contains 14 residues. This CDR3 is CSVAGTTSTDTQYF. CDR3 nucleotide sequence: TGCAGCGTTGCCGGGACAACTAGCACAGATACGCAGTATTTT.

Points on this clonotype: A read error may account for a junction end that differs from germline. The rearrangement links TRBV14 to TRBJ2-7, with 7 bases aligning to TRBD1. CDR3 length: 15 amino acids. The V gene's germline CDR1 is SGHDN and CDR2 FVKESK. For the CDR3, the DNA is TGTGCAAACAGCCAAGAGTATGACAGGGCCTACGAACAGTACTTC. It encodes CANSQEYDRAYEQYF.

The chain combines TRBV6-5 with TRBJ1-2; no clear D gene. V was pared by 4 bases and J by 6 bases, with 18 bases between. Germline assignment: CDR1 MNHEY and CDR2 SVGAGI. This CDR3 contains 15 residues. CDR3 loop: CASSCSGGEADGYTF. CDR3 DNA: TGTGCCAGCAGTTGCTCGGGCGGGGAGGCGGATGGCTACACCTTC.

This clonotype was picked up many times. V is TRBV11-2 and J is TRBJ2-7; D gene unclear. Germline V lookup: CDR1 SGHAT, CDR2 FQNNGV. Trimming pared 5 bases from V and 4 bases from J, leaving 9 bases between. The CDR3 runs 12 residues. In DNA, the CDR3 is TGTGCCAGCAGCGGGATTTGGTACGAGCAGTACTTC. This sequence encodes CASSGIWYEQYF.

As to this clonotype: At one end the junction does not follow the germline gene, possibly because of a read error. The chain employs TRBV11-1 and TRBJ2-5; a possible D gene is TRBD1 (5 bases). The CDR3 length is 15 residues. The V gene's germline CDR1 is SGHAT and CDR2 FQDESV (reference sequence). Written as DNA, the CDR3 is TGTGCCAGCAGCCATCCCCTGGGGCAGCAAGAGATCCAGTACTTC. It encodes CASSHPLGQQEIQYF. The full variable domain, its missing parts supplied by reference TRBV11-1 and TRBJ2-5, is EAEVAQSPRYKITEKSQAVAFWCDPISGHATLYWYRQILGQGPELLVQFQDESVVDDSQLPKDRFSAERLKGVDSTLKIQPAELGDSAMYLCASSHPLGQQEIQYFGPGTRLLVL.

This sequence joins TRBV20-1 and TRBJ2-7, with TRBD1 matching 9 bases. From germline, CDR1 is DFQATT and CDR2 SNEGSKA (reference sequence). With V trimmed by 8 bases and J by 3 bases, 14 bases remained unmatched. The CDR3 consists of 15 residues. The CDR3 nucleotides are TGCAGTCTCTCCATACCGACAGGGGGTAACTACGAGCAGTACTTC. It is translated as CSLSIPTGGNYEQYF.

Only a few counts were recorded for this clonotype. Its ends do not fully match the called genes, so a read error is possible. V usage is TRBV6-5 and J usage is TRBJ2-7; a weak D match, TRBD1 (6 bases). The CDR3 extends over 15 amino acids. Germline CDR1 and CDR2: MNHEY and SVGAGI. This chain's CDR3 is CTSSYGAGQLYEQYF. The CDR3 region has the DNA TGTACCAGTAGTTACGGGGCTGGACAGCTTTACGAGCAGTACTTC.

On this clonotype: An end of the junction differs from the germline gene, which may be a read error. This sequence joins TRBV6-5 and TRBJ1-3; D remains ambiguous. Germline lookup yields CDR1 MNHEY and CDR2 SVGAGI. The CDR3 is made up of 17 amino acids. Here the CDR3 DNA reads TGTGCCAGCACCGAAACCTCCCCGCAGTCCTTTGGAAACACCATAAATTTT. It codes for CASTETSPQSFGNTINF.

The chain is built from TRBV6-5 and TRBJ2-1; D may be TRBD2 (5 bases). V gave up 2 bases and J gave up 8 bases, with 16 bases separating them. This CDR3 has 15 residues. In germline, CDR1 is MNHEY, CDR2 SVGAGI. CDR3 in amino acids: CASSYGNGGNHEQFF. CDR3 bases: TGTGCCAGCAGTTACGGTAACGGAGGAAACCATGAGCAGTTCTTC.

This clonotype has only one observation. In this CDR3 the conserved last residue, phenylalanine or tryptophan, is missing, so a read error is likely. This chain joins TRBV6-1 and TRBJ1-5; 7 bases line up with TRBD1. Germline V CDR1 and CDR2: MNHNS, SASEGT. The CDR3 has 15 amino acids. The CDR3 spells CASSELRQGSQSQHH. CDR3 DNA: TGTGCCAGCAGTGAATTACGACAGGGTTCTCAGTCCCAGCATCAT.

On this clonotype itself: One end of the junction is discordant with germline, which a read error may explain. This sequence joins TRBV11-1 and TRBJ2-7; 8 nucleotides align to TRBD1. Germline V gene lookup returns CDR1 SGHAT and CDR2 FQDESV (reference sequence). The CDR3 is 13 amino acids. The CDR3 DNA follows: TGTGCCAGTAGTCCCGGGACAGGCTACGAGGAGTACTTC. Amino acid sequence: CASSPGTGYEEYF. Full variable domain (missing parts from reference TRBV11-1 and TRBJ2-7): EAEVAQSPRYKITEKSQAVAFWCDPISGHATLYWYRQILGQGPELLVQFQDESVVDDSQLPKDRFSAERLKGVDSTLKIQPAELGDSAMYLCASSPGTGYEEYFGPGTRLTVT.

In regard to this clonotype: One junction end disagrees with the germline gene, perhaps due to a read error. This chain joins TRBV25-1 and TRBJ1-3; D is ambiguous. The CDR3 consists of 14 residues. Germline loops: CDR1 MGHDK, CDR2 SYGVNS. CDR3 protein: CVSSELGSGNTIYF. The CDR3 DNA follows: TGTGTCAGCAGTGAATTAGGCTCTGGAAACACCATATATTTT.

Notes on this clonotype: The junction does not match germline at one end; this may be a read error. This chain links TRBV11-3 with TRBJ2-1; D is possibly TRBD2 (5 bases). The CDR3 has 16 amino acids. CDR1 is SGHNT, CDR2 YENEEA, per germline. CDR3 amino acids: CTSSLNQLTGLGEQFF. The CDR3 DNA is TGTACCAGCAGCCTCAACCAACTAACGGGGTTAGGTGAGCAGTTCTTC. Full variable domain (outside the CDR3, taken from reference TRBV11-3 and TRBJ2-1): EAGVVQSPRYKIIEKKQPVAFWCNPISGHNTLYWYLQNLGQGPELLIRYENEEAVDDSQLPKDRFSAERLKGVDSTLKIQPAELGDSAVYLCTSSLNQLTGLGEQFFGPGTRLTVL.

As for this clonotype: The germline gene is not matched at one end of the junction; a read error may be the cause. V gene TRBV29-1 combines with J gene TRBJ2-6; perhaps TRBD2 as D (6 bases). CDR3 length: 15 amino acids. CDR1 is SQVTM and CDR2 is ANQGSEA in the germline V gene. This CDR3 reads CSVRVSNSGVNLLTF. For the CDR3, the DNA is TGCAGTGTGAGGGTTTCTAATTCGGGGGTCAACCTCCTGACTTTC.

In regard to this clonotype: At one boundary the junction diverges from the germline segment, which might be a read error. The rearrangement uses TRBV11-1 and TRBJ2-5, with 7 bases matching TRBD1. CDR1 is SGHAT and CDR2 is FQDESV in the germline V gene (reference sequence). The CDR3 runs 14 residues. For the CDR3, the DNA is TGTGCCAGCAGTTTAGGGACAGCCCAAGAGATCCAGTACTTC. This sequence encodes CASSLGTAQEIQYF.

The chain is built from TRBV20-1 and TRBJ1-4, with 7 bases matching TRBD1. This CDR3 spans 14 amino acids. CDR1 and CDR2 (germline): DFQATT, SNEGSKA (reference sequence). After removal of 4 bases from V and 7 bases from J, the junction contained 9 bases not matched to a gene. CDR3 amino acids: CSAILRDRVEKLFF. CDR3 in DNA: TGCAGTGCTATTCTCCGGGACAGAGTTGAAAAACTGTTTTTT.

With regard to this clonotype: One base away lies a much larger clone, so this may be a sequencing read error. The rearrangement uses TRBV6-5 and TRBJ1-4, with D possibly being TRBD1 (5 bases). CDR1 is MNHEY and CDR2 is SVGAGI in the germline V gene. CDR3 length equals 14 residues. The DNA of the CDR3 is TGTGCCAGCAGTACTCAGGGTATTGGTGAAAAACTGCTTTTT. Protein sequence: CASSTQGIGEKLLF.

This clonotype was detected many times. CDR3 loop: CASSTRGLGETQYF. In nucleotides, the CDR3 is TGTGCCAGCAGTACTAGAGGACTAGGAGAGACCCAGTACTTC. The rearrangement uses TRBV2 and TRBJ2-5, with 7 bases lining up with TRBD2. Germline values: CDR1 SNHLY, CDR2 FYNNEI. The CDR3 consists of 14 residues. The junction had 7 bases not matched to a gene; V was cut back by 5 bases and J by 4 bases.

With respect to this clonotype: At one end, the junction sequence differs from germline, possibly due to a read error. The chain recombines TRBV29-1 with TRBJ1-1, with a possible D match to TRBD1 (6 bases). The CDR3 covers 12 residues. The germline CDR1 and CDR2 sequences are SQVTM and ANQGSEA. The CDR3 DNA reads as TGCAGCGGGGGGGCGGGGAACACAGAAGCTTTCTTT. Its protein product is CSGGAGNTEAFF.

This clonotype appeared a few times. This chain joins TRBV20-1 and TRBJ2-3; D is possibly TRBD1 (5 bases). The length of the CDR3 is 14 residues. The germline V gene has CDR1 DFQATT and CDR2 SNEGSKA (reference sequence). The CDR3 DNA follows: TGCAATGCCCAGGGAACGGGTCCCGGAGATACGCAGTATTTT. Its protein is CNAQGTGPGDTQYF.

This rearrangement joins TRBV7-8 to TRBJ2-7, with D possibly TRBD1 on 6 matching bases. The V end was cut by 6 bases, the J end by 3 bases, with 15 bases between. CDR1 is SGHVS, CDR2 FQNEAQ, per germline. The CDR3 is 14 residues long. The CDR3 sequence is CASSFKDRLYEQYF. CDR3 sequence (DNA): TGTGCCAGCAGTTTCAAGGACAGACTCTACGAGCAGTACTTC.

As concerns this clonotype: One end of the junction is discordant with germline, which a read error may explain. The chain employs TRBV11-1 and TRBJ2-7; D gene unclear. The CDR3 runs to 14 residues. Germline V gene lookup returns CDR1 SGHAT and CDR2 FQDESV (reference sequence). In DNA, the CDR3 is TGTCCCAGCAGCTTTTTCTCCAACACCTACGAGCAGTATTTC. Encoded protein: CPSSFFSNTYEQYF. Looking up the rest from reference TRBV11-1 and TRBJ2-7 gives the full variable domain: EAEVAQSPRYKITEKSQAVAFWCDPISGHATLYWYRQILGQGPELLVQFQDESVVDDSQLPKDRFSAERLKGVDSTLKIQPAELGDSAMYLCPSSFFSNTYEQYFGPGTRLTVT.